This T cell receptor beta chain was sequenced in a study of control samples from healthy donors and cancer patients. Assay: immunoSEQ multiplex PCR; the TCRdb copy retains only in-frame clones and omits some. The repertoire consists of roughly 130,000 clones, with more than 85% occurring once and the leading ten covering around 1.8%. The sequence was collected from a man aged 45-65 years with head and neck cancer. The sequencing sample was made of PBMCs.

DNA for the CDR3: TGTGCCATCAGGCAGGACATCCTCTCTGGAAACACCATATATTTT. Translated: CAIRQDILSGNTIYF. V is TRBV10-3 and J is TRBJ1-3, with D perhaps TRBD1 (5 bases). Germline lookup yields CDR1 ENHRY and CDR2 SYGVKD. The CDR3 length is 15 residues. V was trimmed by 6 bases and J by 0 bases, leaving 12 bases between them.